A single sample gave rise to the 30 T cell receptor beta chains below, sequenced in a study of cytomegalovirus exposure and HLA in healthy donors. 13 Jbeta primers and 60 Vbeta primers were used for the PCR. Sequenced by immunoSEQ multiplex PCR; TCRdb stores in-frame clones only, minus some. The data contain over 150,000 clones, over 70% of them seen just once; the ten biggest clones take up approximately 4.5%. The sequenced material came from PBMCs. The source of these receptors is a man in his thirties or forties in good health and CMV-seronegative.

The genes are TRBV7-3 and TRBJ1-1, with 7 bases aligning to TRBD1. Germline V gene lookup returns CDR1 SGHTA and CDR2 FQGTGA. V lost 0 bases, J lost 3 bases, and 7 bases stayed unmatched. The CDR3 has 16 residues. This CDR3 reads CASSLTPGGLDTEAFF. The DNA of the CDR3 is TGTGCCAGCAGCTTAACGCCAGGGGGATTGGACACTGAAGCTTTCTTT.

This sequence joins TRBV5-8 and TRBJ2-7, with 11 bases lining up with TRBD2. The J segment lost 4 bases and the V segment lost 4 bases, leaving 16 bases of the junction unmatched. Germline V CDR1 and CDR2: SGHTS, YDEGEE. The length of the CDR3 is 18 residues. DNA of the CDR3: TGTGCCAGCAGCACCCGCCGCACTAGCGGGAGACGTTTTTACGAGCAGTACTTC. This gives the protein CASSTRRTSGRRFYEQYF. Variable domain in full (rest from reference TRBV5-8 and TRBJ2-7): EAGVTQSPTHLIKTRGQQATLRCSPISGHTSVYWYQQALGLGLQFLLWYDEGEERNRGNFPPRFSGRQFPNYSSELNVNALELEDSALYLCASSTRRTSGRRFYEQYFGPGTRLTVT.

V and J are TRBV7-2 and TRBJ1-4; the match to TRBD1 covers 10 bases. J gave up 2 bases and V 1 base, and 7 bases lay outside the gene matches. The germline V gene encodes CDR1 SGHTA and CDR2 FQGNSA. This CDR3 is built from 18 residues. CDR3 sequence: CASSLGGQGCTTNEKLFF. CDR3 nucleotide sequence: TGTGCCAGCAGCTTAGGGGGACAGGGGTGTACTACTAATGAAAAACTGTTTTTT.

In this sample, this clone turned up once. Compared with germline, one end of the junction differs, possibly owing to a read error. V and J are TRBV7-9 and TRBJ2-1; 7 bases match TRBD1. The CDR3 runs 17 residues. Germline CDR1 is SEHNR and CDR2 is FQNEAQ (reference sequence). CDR3: CSSSPPRDSYQGIEQFF. CDR3 DNA: TGTTCCAGCAGCCCCCCCCGGGACAGCTATCAGGGCATCGAGCAGTTCTTC.

The chain employs TRBV11-2 and TRBJ1-4; no clear D gene. Germline CDR1 is SGHAT and CDR2 is FQNNGV. The length of the CDR3 is 14 residues. The V gene lost 0 bases and the J gene lost 10 bases, with 12 bases spanning the gap. The CDR3 sequence is CASSLESRRGKLFF. The CDR3 DNA reads as TGTGCCAGCAGCTTAGAATCCCGCCGAGGAAAACTGTTTTTT.

V is TRBV7-9 and J is TRBJ2-3; TRBD2 agrees at 14 bases. V shed 5 bases and J 6 bases; nucleotides not matched to a gene: 13. In germline, CDR1 is SEHNR, CDR2 FQNEAQ (reference sequence). The CDR3 has 18 amino acids. CDR3 nucleotides: TGTGCCAGCAGCCGAACCGTGACTAGCGGGGGGGCGGAGGATACGCAGTATTTT. Translating gives CASSRTVTSGGAEDTQYF.

This clone was seen a single time. The V and J genes are TRBV28 and TRBJ2-2; D is unresolved. The V end lost 6 bases, the J end lost 1 base, and 12 bases lay between the germline ends. CDR3 size: 15 residues. CDR1 MDHEN and CDR2 SYDVKM come from the germline V gene. CDR3 coding DNA: TGTGCCAGCAGGCGGCAGAATCTGAACACCGGGGAGCTGTTTTTT. Protein: CASRRQNLNTGELFF.

This clone was seen only a few times. This chain links TRBV5-1 with TRBJ2-7; the D is unclear. V lost 3 bases, J lost 5 bases, and 15 bases lay in between. Germline V gene sequence: CDR1 SGHRS, CDR2 YFSETQ. The CDR3 has 14 amino acids. The CDR3 DNA is TGCGCCAGCAGCTGGGCCCTTCAGTCGGACGAGCAGTACTTC. This gives the protein CASSWALQSDEQYF.

This clone was seen a single time. The V and J genes are TRBV28 and TRBJ1-2; tentatively, D is TRBD1 (5 bases). This CDR3 is built from 14 residues. Germline V gene sequence: CDR1 MDHEN, CDR2 SYDVKM. The germline V and J ends were trimmed by 6 bases and 4 bases, with 15 bases remaining between them. The CDR3 spells CASSSGHAFYGYTF. The CDR3 DNA sequence: TGTGCCAGCAGCTCAGGACATGCATTCTATGGCTACACCTTC.

The V call is TRBV28, the J call TRBJ1-2; 8 bases are a match to TRBD1. There are 16 residues in the CDR3. Germline CDR1 and CDR2: MDHEN and SYDVKM. V lost 4 bases and J lost 5; bases outside the gene matches: 12. CDR3 region: CASSYLKDRGGYGYTF. In DNA form, the CDR3 reads TGTGCCAGCAGTTACCTTAAAGACAGGGGCGGGTATGGCTACACCTTC.

Comments on this clone: One end of the junction is discordant with germline, which a read error may explain. This chain links TRBV7-9 with TRBJ2-2; TRBD1 aligns across 9 bases. CDR1 SEHNR and CDR2 FQNEAQ come from the germline V gene (reference sequence). The CDR3 runs 12 residues. The CDR3 protein is CSSTSGQGELFF. The CDR3 DNA reads as TGTTCCAGCACCTCGGGACAGGGAGAACTGTTTTTT.

The V call is TRBV7-6, the J call TRBJ2-5; 9 bases fit TRBD2. Per germline, CDR1 SGHVS and CDR2 FNYEAQ. V dropped 0 bases and J dropped 7; count of bases not matched to a gene: 15. The CDR3 has 18 residues. The DNA of the CDR3 is TGTGCCAGCAGCTTAGCGCGGGCTAGCGGGGCCCAGGGAGGGACCCAGTACTTC. Protein product: CASSLARASGAQGGTQYF. Supplemented by reference TRBV7-6 and TRBJ2-5, the full variable domain reads GAGVSQSPRYKVTKRGQDVALRCDPISGHVSLYWYRQALGQGPEFLTYFNYEAQQDKSGLPNDRFSAERPEGSISTLTIQRTEQRDSAMYRCASSLARASGAQGGTQYFGPGTRLLVL.

V and J are TRBV12-5 and TRBJ1-2; possibly TRBD1 for D (6 bases). This CDR3 has 12 amino acids. CDR1 and CDR2 from the germline V gene are LGHNT and FRNRAP. V was trimmed by 5 bases and J by 6 bases, leaving 10 bases between them. The CDR3 DNA follows: TGTGCTAGTGGTAATCGACAGGATGGCTACACCTTC. It specifies CASGNRQDGYTF.

The gene calls are TRBV29-1 and TRBJ1-1, with a tentative D call TRBD1 (5 bases). Germline V CDR1 and CDR2: SQVTM, ANQGSEA. This CDR3 comprises 14 residues. The germline V and J ends were trimmed by 3 bases and 0 bases, with 11 bases remaining between them. The CDR3 DNA sequence: TGCAGCGTTGAGGATGGCAGGGTGAACACTGAAGCTTTCTTT. Translation gives CSVEDGRVNTEAFF.

J is TRBJ2-4 and V is TRBV4-1; 7 nucleotides agree with TRBD2. The CDR3 runs to 15 residues. Losses at the gene ends were 1 base for V and 5 bases for J; bases not matched to a gene: 5. In germline, CDR1 is MGHRA, CDR2 YSYEKL. The CDR3 region is CASSQGGGWQNIQYF. The CDR3 region has the DNA TGCGCCAGCAGCCAAGGGGGGGGGTGGCAAAACATTCAGTACTTC.

This clone has just one count. The chain recombines TRBV7-2 with TRBJ1-1; D possibly corresponds to TRBD1 (6 bases). Germline-derived CDR1 and CDR2 are SGHTA and FQGNSA. This CDR3 is built from 14 residues. V was shortened by 6 bases and J by 1 base, with 12 bases between the two germline ends. CDR3 nucleotide sequence: TGTGCCAGCAGGAGAGGACAGTGGAACACTGAAGCTTTCTTT. Translating gives CASRRGQWNTEAFF.

The chain employs TRBV5-1 and TRBJ2-7; TRBD1 agrees at 7 bases. The CDR3 runs 13 residues. The germline CDR1 and CDR2 sequences are SGHRS and YFSETQ. With 0 bases clipped from V and 5 bases from J, the junction kept 2 bases outside the gene matches. The CDR3 region has the DNA TGCGCCAGCAGCTTGGGGACAGGCCACGAGCAGTACTTC. Translated, it gives CASSLGTGHEQYF.

The V call is TRBV4-2, the J call TRBJ1-6; D is ambiguous. The CDR3 consists of 14 residues. V was trimmed by 7 bases and J by 7 bases, leaving 14 bases between them. Germline CDR1 LGHNA, CDR2 YNFKEQ. CDR3 coding DNA: TGTGCCAGCAACGACGTAGGAGACAATTCACCCCTCCACTTT. Residues: CASNDVGDNSPLHF.

As to this clone: In the same sample, other DNA sequences code for this CDR3. The chain uses TRBV19 and TRBJ1-5, with D perhaps matching TRBD1 (6 bases). Looked up from germline, CDR1 is LNHDA and CDR2 is SQIVND (reference sequence). The CDR3 has 15 residues. V gave up 5 bases and J gave up 1 base, with 12 bases separating them. The CDR3 DNA sequence: TGTGCCAGTAGTCCCCAGGGGACGAGCAATCAGCCCCAGCATTTT. It encodes CASSPQGTSNQPQHF.

The chain uses TRBV7-8 and TRBJ1-1; the match to TRBD1 covers 11 bases. Germline-derived CDR1 and CDR2 are SGHVS and FQNEAQ. The CDR3 length is 15 residues. J lost 2 bases, V lost 5 bases, and 4 bases had no gene match. CDR3 in amino acids: CASSKGTGGNTEAFF. CDR3 nucleotide sequence: TGTGCCAGCAGCAAGGGGACAGGGGGAAACACTGAAGCTTTCTTT.

The chain uses TRBV5-1 and TRBJ2-2, with a tentative D call TRBD1 (6 bases). V was trimmed by 4 bases and J by 5 bases, leaving 15 bases between them. CDR1 and CDR2 (germline): SGHRS, YFSETQ. The CDR3 totals 15 residues. The CDR3 DNA is TGCGCCAGCAGCCCCGGACAGCTGGGGACCGGGGAGCTGTTTTTT. It codes for CASSPGQLGTGELFF.

V is TRBV14 and J is TRBJ2-5; a weak D match, TRBD1 (6 bases). Germline values: CDR1 SGHDN, CDR2 FVKESK. The CDR3 runs 14 residues. V was cut by 5 bases and J by 2 bases, with 12 bases left in between. CDR3 sequence reads: CASSFLRGQETQYF. CDR3 DNA sequence: TGTGCCAGCAGCTTTCTCAGGGGACAAGAGACCCAGTACTTC.

The CDR3 DNA sequence: TGCGCCAGCAGTCAATCCGGGAGAAGGGAGACCCAGTACTTC. Residues: CASSQSGRRETQYF. The rearrangement links TRBV23-1 to TRBJ2-5; possibly TRBD2 for D (6 bases). TRBV23-1 belongs to the ORF category, with a function that is uncertain. V was trimmed by 0 bases and J by 5 bases, leaving 10 bases between them. This CDR3 has 14 residues.

There are a few counts of this clone. The chain uses TRBV6-5 and TRBJ1-6, with no clear D. CDR3 size: 14 residues. Deletions cut 7 bases from V and 4 bases from J, with 11 bases between. The germline CDR1 and CDR2 sequences are MNHEY and SVGAGI. Here the CDR3 DNA reads TGTGCCAGCACCAACGCGGGGTATAATTCACCCCTCCACTTT. Translating it yields CASTNAGYNSPLHF.

This clone was seen a handful of times. The chain carries TRBV2 and TRBJ1-1; TRBD1 agrees at 7 bases. Germline CDR1 reads SNHLY; CDR2 reads FYNNEI. The CDR3 runs 14 residues. The ends lost 6 bases at V and 1 base at J; junction bases unmatched: 5. The CDR3 bases are TGTGCCAGCAGGGGGACAGCCGGGAACACTGAAGCTTTCTTT. Its protein product is CASRGTAGNTEAFF.

The rearrangement joins TRBV11-2 to TRBJ1-6; unclear D gene. V was cut by 1 base and J by 10 bases, with 11 bases left in between. The V gene's germline CDR1 is SGHAT and CDR2 FQNNGV. CDR3 length equals 14 residues. In DNA, the CDR3 is TGTGCCAGCAGCTTAGGAACCGACATCTCACCCCTCCACTTT. Translated, it gives CASSLGTDISPLHF.

This rearrangement joins TRBV6-6 to TRBJ1-6; 9 bases fit TRBD1. The CDR3 covers 15 residues. V dropped 6 bases and J dropped 8; count of bases not matched to a gene: 8. Looked up from germline, CDR1 is MNHNY and CDR2 is SVGAGI (reference sequence). The CDR3 nucleotides are TGTGCCAGCAGGAGCTTAGGGACAGGGCATTCACCCCTCCACTTT. This sequence encodes CASRSLGTGHSPLHF.

The chain has TRBV7-9 and TRBJ2-7; D is perhaps TRBD1 (7 bases). Germline CDR1 reads SEHNR; CDR2 reads FQNEAQ (reference sequence). This CDR3 is 14 amino acids long. V lost 8 bases, J lost 5 bases, and 19 bases lay in between. Here the CDR3 reads CASVDNRGLHEQYF. The CDR3 coding sequence is TGTGCCAGCGTCGATAACAGGGGACTCCACGAGCAGTACTTC.

The chain is built from TRBV7-2 and TRBJ2-1; 10 nucleotides match TRBD2. Germline V gene data show CDR1 as SGHTA and CDR2 as FQGNSA. The CDR3 contains 15 residues. Trimming removed 4 bases from V and 5 bases from J; junction bases left unmatched: 5. CDR3 amino acids: CASSWASGGHNEQFF. The CDR3 DNA reads TGTGCCAGCAGCTGGGCTAGCGGGGGCCACAATGAGCAGTTCTTC. The full variable domain, its missing parts supplied by reference TRBV7-2 and TRBJ2-1, is GAGVSQSPSNKVTEKGKDVELRCDPISGHTALYWYRQSLGQGLEFLIYFQGNSAPDKSGLPSDRFSAERTGGSVSTLTIQRTQQEDSAVYLCASSWASGGHNEQFFGPGTRLTVL.

CDR3 region: CASSYGGSTNEKLFF. Written as DNA, the CDR3 is TGTGCCAGCAGTTACGGGGGGTCCACTAATGAAAAACTGTTTTTT. This chain connects TRBV6-5 to TRBJ1-4, with a weak D call TRBD1 (5 bases). Trimming left V 2 bases short and J 2 bases short, with 9 bases between. Germline V gives CDR1 MNHEY, CDR2 SVGAGI. The CDR3 totals 15 residues.